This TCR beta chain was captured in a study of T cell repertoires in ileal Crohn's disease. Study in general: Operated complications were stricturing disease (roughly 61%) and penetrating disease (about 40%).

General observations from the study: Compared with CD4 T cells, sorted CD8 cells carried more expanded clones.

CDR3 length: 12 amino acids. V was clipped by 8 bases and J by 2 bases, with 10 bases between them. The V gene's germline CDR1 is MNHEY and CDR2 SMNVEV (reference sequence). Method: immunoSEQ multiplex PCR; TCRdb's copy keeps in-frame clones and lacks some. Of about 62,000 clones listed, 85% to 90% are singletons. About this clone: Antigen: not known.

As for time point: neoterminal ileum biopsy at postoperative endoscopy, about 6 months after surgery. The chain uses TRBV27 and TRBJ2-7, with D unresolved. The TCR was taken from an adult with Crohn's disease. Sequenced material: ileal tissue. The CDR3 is CASGNGPYEQYF. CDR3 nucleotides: TGTGCCAGCGGAAATGGGCCCTACGAGCAGTACTTC.